This T cell receptor (beta chain) derives from a study of blood T cell repertoires in COVID-19. Turning to the study itself: Spain, Italy and the United States supplied samples that represented acute and convalescent COVID-19. Sources were T cells, B-cell-depleted T cells, or PBMCs; the material itself was cDNA or gDNA.

Seattle's cohort entered during active infection and was followed longitudinally. From germline, CDR1 is SGHRS and CDR2 YFSETQ. Trimming took off 1 base at V and 4 bases at J, with 8 bases between the two ends. CDR3 length: 13 residues. Per the study methods: Counts of nucleated cells, estimated from reference gene primer amplification, were obtained. This table comes from immunoSEQ multiplex PCR, and its TCRdb copy is limited to in-frame clones, with some not included. V and J calls plus clone size are reproduced from that table; the DNA served to infer D and trimming. The sample yields around 150,000 clones, about 88% seen once.

The sequenced sample was peripheral blood. This clonotype was obtained from a human donor with COVID-19, enrolled during active disease. The donor label of this sample is uncertain. The genes are TRBV5-1 and TRBJ1-2; D remains ambiguous. This CDR3 is CASSLLRSYGYTF. The CDR3 DNA reads TGCGCCAGCAGCTTGCTACGGAGCTATGGCTACACCTTC.